The 22 T cell receptor beta chains in this list originate from one sample, sequenced in a study of pediatric ulcerative colitis. During colonoscopy, one to two rectal pinch biopsies were collected. Profiled with immunoSEQ multiplex PCR; TCRdb holds only in-frame clones, not every one. Among approximately 18,000 clones listed, approximately 73% were seen once. Sequenced material: gut tissue. The receptors were gathered from a boy between 10 and 17 years old with moderate ulcerative colitis.

The rearrangement joins TRBV5-6 to TRBJ1-5, with D possibly matching TRBD1 (5 bases). Germline loops: CDR1 SGHDT, CDR2 YYEEEE. The CDR3 length is 14 residues. Trimming stripped 3 bases from V and 1 base from J, with 8 bases between. The DNA for the CDR3 is TGTGCCAGCAGCTATCGGGGGAGCAATCAGCCCCAGCATTTT. Translation gives CASSYRGSNQPQHF.

This clone was recorded a few times. The CDR3 bases are TGTGCCAGCAGGTCAAACAGGGACCCGCATTCACCCCTCCACTTT. This sequence encodes CASRSNRDPHSPLHF. The chain links TRBV6-5 to TRBJ1-6; tentatively, D is TRBD1 (6 bases). The CDR3 spans 15 residues. CDR1 and CDR2 from the germline V gene are MNHEY and SVGAGI. Between the trimmed V and J ends, which lost 6 bases and 8 bases, there was a span of 17 bases.

Details on this clone: One end of the junction fails to match germline, which may point to a read error. The chain joins TRBV10-2 to TRBJ1-2; TRBD1 is a possible D gene (6 bases). Germline V gene sequence: CDR1 WSHSY, CDR2 SAAADI. This CDR3 spans 15 amino acids. CDR3 sequence (DNA): TGCGCCAGCAGTGACCCTCGGACAGCCAAGATCACACCCTTCTTC. This gives the protein CASSDPRTAKITPFF.

A few counts support this clone. This rearrangement joins TRBV4-3 to TRBJ2-3; 13 bases are a match to TRBD2. Germline CDR1 LGHNA, CDR2 YSLEER. The CDR3 length is 16 residues. V shed 0 bases, J shed 4 bases, and the junction held 1 base outside the gene matches. The CDR3 DNA sequence: TGCGCCAGCAGCCAAGAACTAGCGGGAGGGGCAGATACGCAGTATTTT. Its translation: CASSQELAGGADTQYF.

Only a few counts were recorded for this clone. This sequence joins TRBV2 and TRBJ1-1; D gene unclear. CDR1 is SNHLY, CDR2 FYNNEI, per germline. V lost 5 bases, J lost 8 bases, and 9 bases lay in between. This CDR3 has 11 amino acids. CDR3 amino acids: CASSPIAEAFF. CDR3 coding DNA: TGTGCCAGCAGTCCCATCGCCGAAGCTTTCTTT.

The chain couples TRBV10-3 to TRBJ2-7; 8 bases are shared with TRBD1. CDR1 is ENHRY and CDR2 is SYGVKD in the germline V gene. CDR3 size: 14 residues. The ends lost 4 bases at V and 2 bases at J; junction bases unmatched: 4. As DNA, the CDR3 is TGTGCCATCAGTGTAGGGACAGGAGCCTACGAGCAGTACTTC. As protein: CAISVGTGAYEQYF.

There are a few counts of this clone. The chain links TRBV5-8 to TRBJ1-1; weak D call: TRBD1 (6 bases). The V end lost 2 bases, the J end lost 0 bases, and 11 bases lay between the germline ends. Germline lookup yields CDR1 SGHTS and CDR2 YDEGEE. This CDR3 spans 15 amino acids. As DNA, the CDR3 is TGTGCCAGCAGCTTAACCGACAGGCTGAACACTGAAGCTTTCTTT. Its translation is CASSLTDRLNTEAFF. Drawing the rest from reference TRBV5-8 and TRBJ1-1, the complete variable domain is EAGVTQSPTHLIKTRGQQATLRCSPISGHTSVYWYQQALGLGLQFLLWYDEGEERNRGNFPPRFSGRQFPNYSSELNVNALELEDSALYLCASSLTDRLNTEAFFGQGTRLTVV.

J is TRBJ2-2 and V is TRBV29-1, with D possibly being TRBD2 (7 bases). This CDR3 contains 14 residues. The V and J ends lost 5 bases and 7 bases respectively, with 17 bases between them. Germline CDR1 and CDR2: SQVTM and ANQGSEA. The CDR3 region is CSVLGGALGGELFF. CDR3 sequence (DNA): TGCAGCGTTTTAGGGGGGGCTCTGGGCGGGGAGCTGTTTTTT.

V gene TRBV5-5 combines with J gene TRBJ1-2; D may be TRBD1 (5 bases). The germline gives CDR1 SGHKS, CDR2 YYEKEE (reference sequence). V lost 1 base, J lost 1 base, and 17 bases lay in between. The CDR3 has 17 residues. The CDR3: CASSLTTRSGGNYGYTF. The CDR3 DNA reads TGTGCCAGCAGCTTGACTACACGAAGCGGGGGTAACTATGGCTACACCTTC.

This clone has only a few counts. The rearrangement links TRBV27 to TRBJ1-2, with 7 bases fitting TRBD1. The length of the CDR3 is 14 residues. CDR1 is MNHEY, CDR2 SMNVEV, per germline (reference sequence). V was clipped by 5 bases and J by 1 base; unmatched bases: 4. CDR3 DNA sequence: TGTGCCAGCAGTGCTCGGGACAGTAACTATGGCTACACCTTC. This sequence encodes CASSARDSNYGYTF.

The chain employs TRBV9 and TRBJ2-3; weak D call: TRBD1 (5 bases). From germline, CDR1 is SGDLS and CDR2 YYNGEE. Trimming removed 4 bases from V and 6 bases from J, with 21 bases in between. This CDR3 comprises 16 residues. The CDR3 region has the DNA TGTGCCAGCAGCTTGCAGACTGCAACAACAGGTGATACGCAGTATTTT. Translated, it gives CASSLQTATTGDTQYF.

This chain uses TRBV12-5 with TRBJ2-7; D possibly corresponds to TRBD2 (7 bases). The CDR3 runs to 15 residues. Germline V gives CDR1 LGHNT, CDR2 FRNRAP. V shed 1 base and J shed 2 bases, with 12 bases lying between them. This CDR3 reads CASGLGGGGPYEQYF. As DNA, the CDR3 is TGTGCTAGTGGTTTGGGCGGCGGGGGCCCCTACGAGCAGTACTTC.

There are a few counts of this clone. The chain joins TRBV12-5 to TRBJ1-4; 7 bases fit TRBD1. The CDR3 consists of 13 residues. V gave up 4 bases and J gave up 7 bases; unmatched junction bases: 3. Germline V gene data show CDR1 as LGHNT and CDR2 as FRNRAP. The CDR3 region is CASGSQGSEKLFF. The CDR3 DNA follows: TGTGCTAGTGGTTCACAGGGGTCTGAAAAACTGTTTTTT.

This sequence joins TRBV7-7 and TRBJ2-1, with D perhaps TRBD2 (6 bases). The CDR3 has 13 residues. The germline gives CDR1 SSHAT, CDR2 FNYEAQ (reference sequence). V lost 1 base and J lost 8, with 9 bases in between. CDR3 sequence: CASSLGWGDEQFF. In DNA form, the CDR3 reads TGTGCCAGCAGCTTAGGATGGGGGGATGAGCAGTTCTTC.

The V and J genes are TRBV7-2 and TRBJ1-5, with D perhaps matching TRBD1 (5 bases). CDR1 and CDR2 from the germline V gene are SGHTA and FQGNSA. V lost 1 base to trimming and J lost 6 bases, with 13 bases between them. The CDR3 sequence is 15 residues long. The CDR3 bases are TGTGCCAGCAGCTTAGATACGGGGGGTCTTCAGCCCCAGCATTTT. It is translated as CASSLDTGGLQPQHF.

The rearrangement joins TRBV2 to TRBJ1-1, with D hard to call. Germline V gene lookup returns CDR1 SNHLY and CDR2 FYNNEI. The CDR3 covers 12 residues. V lost 8 bases and J lost 0, with 7 bases in between. The CDR3 spells CASGSMNTEAFF. CDR3 coding DNA: TGTGCCAGCGGGTCGATGAACACTGAAGCTTTCTTT.

The V and J genes are TRBV7-7 and TRBJ2-5; TRBD1 is a possible D gene (5 bases). The CDR3 extends over 15 amino acids. Germline CDR1 reads SSHAT; CDR2 reads FNYEAQ (reference sequence). Trimming pared 2 bases from V and 0 bases from J, leaving 10 bases between. The CDR3 region has the DNA TGTGCCAGCAGCTTATCGCAGGGAAACCAAGAGACCCAGTACTTC. This gives the protein CASSLSQGNQETQYF. The full variable domain, completed using reference TRBV7-7 and TRBJ2-5, is GAGVSQSPRYKVTKRGQDVTLRCDPISSHATLYWYQQALGQGPEFLTYFNYEAQPDKSGLPSDRFSAERPEGSISTLTIQRTEQRDSAMYRCASSLSQGNQETQYFGPGTRLLVL.

The sample holds one count of this clone. The chain combines TRBV7-9 with TRBJ2-3; possible D gene TRBD1, 5 bases. Trimming took 2 bases from V and 2 from J, leaving 8 bases between them. Germline CDR1 is SEHNR and CDR2 is FQNEAQ (reference sequence). This CDR3 region has 14 residues. The CDR3 coding sequence is TGTGCCAGCAGCTTACAGGGTTACACAGATACGCAGTATTTT. It specifies CASSLQGYTDTQYF. The entire variable domain, with the rest obtained from reference TRBV7-9 and TRBJ2-3, is as follows: DTGVSQNPRHKITKRGQNVTFRCDPISEHNRLYWYRQTLGQGPEFLTYFQNEAQLEKSRLLSDRFSAERPKGSFSTLEIQRTEQGDSAMYLCASSLQGYTDTQYFGPGTRLTVL.

The chain has TRBV30 and TRBJ1-2; possible D gene TRBD1, 6 bases. V was clipped by 7 bases and J by 3 bases, with 15 bases between them. This CDR3 comprises 13 residues. CDR1 and CDR2 from the germline V gene are GTSNPN and SVGIG (reference sequence). The CDR3 DNA is TGTGCCTCGAAATCTCAGGGGTACTATGGCTACACCTTC. The encoded protein is CASKSQGYYGYTF.

The V call is TRBV20-1, the J call TRBJ1-2; tentatively, D is TRBD1 (5 bases). The CDR3 consists of 11 residues. Between the trimmed V and J ends, which lost 7 bases and 4 bases, there was a span of 10 bases. Looked up from germline, CDR1 is DFQATT and CDR2 is SNEGSKA (reference sequence). The CDR3: CSVAGTYGYTF. The CDR3 DNA sequence: TGCAGTGTGGCAGGGACCTATGGCTACACCTTC.

This chain uses TRBV18 with TRBJ1-2; D is perhaps TRBD1 (6 bases). Germline values: CDR1 KGHSH, CDR2 LQKENI. Trimming left V 3 bases short and J 0 bases short, with 11 bases between. This CDR3 contains 15 residues. The CDR3 nucleotides read TGTGCCAGCTCACCCCTACAGGGATCTAACTATGGCTACACCTTC. This gives the protein CASSPLQGSNYGYTF.

Sample share makes this clone medium-sized (0.01 to 0.1%). The chain uses TRBV6-5 and TRBJ1-1; the D gene is possibly TRBD1 (6 bases). Per germline, CDR1 MNHEY and CDR2 SVGAGI. The CDR3 covers 15 residues. The V end was cut by 7 bases, the J end by 1 base, with 16 bases between. The DNA of the CDR3 is TGTGCCAGCACCTTAGGGGGTCCCGGGAACACTGAAGCTTTCTTT. Translation: CASTLGGPGNTEAFF.